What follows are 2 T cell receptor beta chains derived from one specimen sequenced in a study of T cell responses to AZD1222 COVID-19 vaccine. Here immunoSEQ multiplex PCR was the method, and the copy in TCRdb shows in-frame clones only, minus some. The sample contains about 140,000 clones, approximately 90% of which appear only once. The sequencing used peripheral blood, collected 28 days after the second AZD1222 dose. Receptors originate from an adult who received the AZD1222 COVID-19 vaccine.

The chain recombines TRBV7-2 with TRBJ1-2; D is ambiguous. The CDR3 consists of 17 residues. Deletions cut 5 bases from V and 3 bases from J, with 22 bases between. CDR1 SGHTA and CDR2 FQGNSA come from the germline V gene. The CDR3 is CASSPSQLSSQYYGYTF. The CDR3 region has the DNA TGTGCCAGCAGCCCCTCACAACTGTCCTCACAATACTATGGCTACACCTTC.

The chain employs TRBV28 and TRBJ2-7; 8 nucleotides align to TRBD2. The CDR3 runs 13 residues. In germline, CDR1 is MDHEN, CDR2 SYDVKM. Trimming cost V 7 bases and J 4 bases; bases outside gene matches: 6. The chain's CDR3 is CASTLAGLYEQYF. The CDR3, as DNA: TGTGCCAGCACCTTAGCGGGGTTATACGAGCAGTACTTC.